This is a list of T cell receptor beta chains from one sample in a study of brain T cells in children with intractable seizures. The data were produced by immunoSEQ multiplex PCR, yet TCRdb's version contains in-frame clones alone and is incomplete. The sample gives some 80,000 clones, approximately 90% of which show up once; 24% is in the top ten. The source material was peripheral blood, sampled at surgery. Receptor source: a girl under 10 years old with Rasmussen encephalitis and intractable seizures. Each CDR3 is given with its conserved first and last residue. Fields, in order: V gene, clone size, J gene, D gene, CDR3 protein, CDR3 DNA. D genes are given only for firm matches. Clone size is shown for a subset of rows, as once, few, many or a class of expanded clone.

v_call: TRBV24-1; clone_size: .; j_call: TRBJ2-7; d_call: TRBD1; cdr3_aa: CATSDPRTGGAYEQYF; cdr3_nt: TGTGCCACCAGTGACCCTAGGACAGGGGGGGCCTACGAGCAGTACTTC
v_call: TRBV20-1; clone_size: .; j_call: TRBJ1-1; d_call: .; cdr3_aa: CSASLTGFAEAFF; cdr3_nt: TGCAGTGCTAGTTTAACAGGGTTTGCTGAAGCTTTCTTT
v_call: TRBV9; clone_size: .; j_call: TRBJ2-1; d_call: .; cdr3_aa: CASSAQNPGTFGNEQFF; cdr3_nt: TGTGCCAGCAGCGCCCAAAACCCTGGGACTTTCGGGAATGAGCAGTTCTTC
v_call: TRBV12-3/TRBV12-4; clone_size: once; j_call: TRBJ1-1; d_call: .; cdr3_aa: CASSLASNTEAFF; cdr3_nt: TGTGCCAGCAGTTTAGCGTCGAACACTGAAGCTTTCTTT
v_call: TRBV3-1/TRBV3-2; clone_size: .; j_call: TRBJ2-2; d_call: TRBD2; cdr3_aa: CASSQDESGRFSGELFF; cdr3_nt: TGTGCCAGCAGCCAAGATGAGAGCGGGAGGTTCTCCGGGGAGCTGTTTTTT
v_call: TRBV6-4; clone_size: .; j_call: TRBJ2-1; d_call: .; cdr3_aa: CASSDGMGSSYNEQFF; cdr3_nt: TGTGCCAGCAGTGACGGAATGGGGAGCTCCTACAATGAGCAGTTCTTC
v_call: TRBV6-5; clone_size: .; j_call: TRBJ1-6; d_call: TRBD1; cdr3_aa: CASSTDRGNSPLHF; cdr3_nt: TGTGCCAGCAGTACGGACAGGGGGAATTCACCCCTCCACTTT
v_call: TRBV5-6; clone_size: .; j_call: TRBJ2-1; d_call: .; cdr3_aa: CASSLAGTPGQFF; cdr3_nt: TGTGCCAGCAGCTTGGCCGGGACGCCGGGGCAGTTCTTC
v_call: TRBV6-1; clone_size: .; j_call: TRBJ2-6; d_call: TRBD1; cdr3_aa: CASSVETGVAGANVLTF; cdr3_nt: TGTGCCAGCAGTGTGGAGACAGGGGTAGCTGGGGCCAACGTCCTGACTTTC
v_call: TRBV30; clone_size: .; j_call: TRBJ1-6; d_call: TRBD1; cdr3_aa: CAWTTPRDRGNSPLHF; cdr3_nt: TGTGCCTGGACTACCCCTCGGGACAGAGGGAATTCACCCCTCCACTTT
v_call: TRBV28; clone_size: .; j_call: TRBJ1-6; d_call: .; cdr3_aa: CASSRRREGLHF; cdr3_nt: TGTGCCAGCAGTCGACGCCGGGAGGGCCTCCACTTT
v_call: TRBV3-1/TRBV3-2; clone_size: .; j_call: TRBJ2-7; d_call: TRBD2; cdr3_aa: CASSPQLAGGAYEQYF; cdr3_nt: TGTGCCAGCAGCCCTCAACTAGCGGGGGGGGCCTACGAGCAGTACTTC
v_call: TRBV15; clone_size: .; j_call: TRBJ2-4; d_call: .; cdr3_aa: CATSRDSGKNIQYF; cdr3_nt: TGTGCCACCAGCAGAGATAGTGGGAAAAACATTCAGTACTTC
v_call: TRBV11-2; clone_size: .; j_call: TRBJ2-7; d_call: .; cdr3_aa: CASSLEPGRQYF; cdr3_nt: TGTGCCAGCAGCTTAGAGCCGGGGAGGCAGTACTTC
v_call: TRBV19; clone_size: .; j_call: TRBJ2-7; d_call: .; cdr3_aa: CASSTGEPLSYEQYF; cdr3_nt: TGTGCCAGTAGTACGGGGGAGCCTTTATCCTACGAGCAGTACTTC
v_call: TRBV6-5; clone_size: .; j_call: TRBJ1-6; d_call: TRBD1; cdr3_aa: CASRRTGDHSPLHF; cdr3_nt: TGTGCCAGCAGGAGGACAGGGGACCATTCACCCCTCCACTTT
v_call: TRBV9; clone_size: .; j_call: TRBJ1-1; d_call: .; cdr3_aa: CASSVGDGGQNTEAFF; cdr3_nt: TGTGCCAGCAGCGTAGGAGATGGTGGACAGAACACTGAAGCTTTCTTT
v_call: TRBV5-6; clone_size: .; j_call: TRBJ2-1; d_call: .; cdr3_aa: CASSLAPHTGYTYNEQFF; cdr3_nt: TGTGCCAGCAGCTTGGCCCCCCACACAGGATACACCTACAATGAGCAGTTCTTC
v_call: TRBV27; clone_size: .; j_call: TRBJ1-2; d_call: TRBD1; cdr3_aa: CASRAGTGNYGYTF; cdr3_nt: TGTGCCAGCAGGGCCGGGACAGGGAACTATGGCTACACCTTC
v_call: TRBV7-9; clone_size: .; j_call: TRBJ2-7; d_call: .; cdr3_aa: CASSPPGLGGTEQYF; cdr3_nt: TGTGCCAGCAGCCCACCGGGACTGGGGGGAACCGAGCAGTACTTC
v_call: TRBV19; clone_size: .; j_call: TRBJ1-5; d_call: .; cdr3_aa: CASTEGRRSNQPQHF; cdr3_nt: TGTGCCAGTACTGAGGGGCGTCGGAGCAATCAGCCCCAGCATTTT
v_call: TRBV19; clone_size: .; j_call: TRBJ1-4; d_call: TRBD1; cdr3_aa: CASSAGTGTNEKLFF; cdr3_nt: TGTGCCAGTAGTGCCGGGACAGGCACTAATGAAAAACTGTTTTTT
v_call: TRBV5-6; clone_size: .; j_call: TRBJ2-7; d_call: .; cdr3_aa: CASSDTYEQYF; cdr3_nt: TGTGCCAGCAGCGACACCTACGAGCAGTACTTC
v_call: TRBV18; clone_size: .; j_call: TRBJ2-2; d_call: TRBD2; cdr3_aa: CASSLYRATSGRRYTGELFF; cdr3_nt: TGTGCCAGCTCACTGTACCGAGCGACTAGCGGGAGAAGATACACCGGGGAGCTGTTTTTT
v_call: TRBV2; clone_size: .; j_call: TRBJ2-7; d_call: .; cdr3_aa: CAGPSEGAGIYEQYF; cdr3_nt: TGTGCCGGACCCTCGGAGGGGGCGGGGATATACGAGCAGTACTTC
v_call: TRBV27; clone_size: .; j_call: TRBJ1-1; d_call: .; cdr3_aa: CASSLSGGSGTEAFF; cdr3_nt: TGTGCCAGCAGTTTGTCAGGAGGGTCGGGGACTGAAGCTTTCTTT
v_call: TRBV10-2; clone_size: .; j_call: TRBJ1-5; d_call: .; cdr3_aa: CASSEFTGPNQPQHF; cdr3_nt: TGCGCCAGCAGTGAGTTTACAGGCCCTAATCAGCCCCAGCATTTT
v_call: TRBV30; clone_size: .; j_call: TRBJ1-5; d_call: .; cdr3_aa: CAWSDSGYSNQPQHF; cdr3_nt: TGTGCCTGGAGTGATTCGGGTTATAGCAATCAGCCCCAGCATTTT
v_call: TRBV7-7; clone_size: .; j_call: TRBJ2-5; d_call: TRBD2; cdr3_aa: CASSISGGPEQTQYF; cdr3_nt: TGTGCCAGCAGCATAAGCGGGGGCCCTGAGCAGACCCAGTACTTC
v_call: TRBV10-3; clone_size: .; j_call: TRBJ1-3; d_call: TRBD1; cdr3_aa: CAIGGGLPGNTIYF; cdr3_nt: TGTGCCATAGGGGGCGGCTTACCTGGAAACACCATATATTTT
v_call: TRBV29-1; clone_size: .; j_call: TRBJ1-2; d_call: .; cdr3_aa: CSVDVQSHGYTF; cdr3_nt: TGCAGCGTTGATGTCCAGTCCCATGGCTACACCTTC
v_call: TRBV5-1; clone_size: .; j_call: TRBJ1-6; d_call: .; cdr3_aa: CASSPRGNSPLHF; cdr3_nt: TGCGCCAGCAGCCCAAGGGGGAATTCACCCCTCCACTTT
v_call: TRBV10-2; clone_size: .; j_call: TRBJ2-2; d_call: .; cdr3_aa: CASSEARTGELFF; cdr3_nt: TGCGCCAGCAGTGAGGCAAGAACCGGGGAGCTGTTTTTT
v_call: TRBV6-5; clone_size: once; j_call: TRBJ2-3; d_call: .; cdr3_aa: CASRVGRVGADTQYF; cdr3_nt: TGTGCCAGCAGGGTGGGCAGGGTAGGCGCAGATACGCAGTATTTT
v_call: TRBV15; clone_size: .; j_call: TRBJ2-1; d_call: TRBD2; cdr3_aa: CATSRAVAGKNNEQFF; cdr3_nt: TGTGCCACCAGCAGAGCTGTAGCGGGAAAAAATAATGAGCAGTTCTTC
v_call: TRBV20-1; clone_size: .; j_call: TRBJ2-1; d_call: TRBD1; cdr3_aa: CSASGQGAQSEQFF; cdr3_nt: TGCAGTGCTAGTGGCCAGGGGGCGCAGTCGGAGCAGTTCTTC
v_call: TRBV5-1; clone_size: .; j_call: TRBJ2-7; d_call: .; cdr3_aa: CASSSHREVREQYF; cdr3_nt: TGCGCCAGCAGCTCACACAGGGAGGTGAGAGAGCAGTACTTC
v_call: TRBV7-2; clone_size: .; j_call: TRBJ1-3; d_call: .; cdr3_aa: CASSLTSGNTIYF; cdr3_nt: TGTGCCAGCAGCCTAACCTCTGGAAACACCATATATTTT
v_call: TRBV18; clone_size: .; j_call: TRBJ1-2; d_call: .; cdr3_aa: CASSPGSGSYGYTF; cdr3_nt: TGTGCCAGCTCACCAGGATCGGGATCCTATGGCTACACCTTC
v_call: TRBV28; clone_size: .; j_call: TRBJ1-4; d_call: TRBD1; cdr3_aa: CASRAGGVSEKLFF; cdr3_nt: TGTGCCAGCAGGGCAGGGGGTGTGAGTGAAAAACTGTTTTTT
v_call: TRBV27; clone_size: .; j_call: TRBJ2-5; d_call: .; cdr3_aa: CASSPGGRETQYF; cdr3_nt: TGTGCCAGCAGTCCGGGGGGCCGGGAGACCCAGTACTTC
v_call: TRBV3-1/TRBV3-2; clone_size: .; j_call: TRBJ2-3; d_call: .; cdr3_aa: CASSQDPFSTDTQYF; cdr3_nt: TGTGCCAGCAGCCAAGACCCCTTCAGCACAGATACGCAGTATTTT
v_call: TRBV11-2; clone_size: .; j_call: TRBJ1-4; d_call: .; cdr3_aa: CASSPYEFEKLFF; cdr3_nt: TGTGCCAGCAGCCCCTACGAGTTTGAAAAACTGTTTTTT
v_call: TRBV4-2; clone_size: .; j_call: TRBJ2-7; d_call: .; cdr3_aa: CASSQEGVDYEQYF; cdr3_nt: TGTGCCAGCAGCCAGGAAGGGGTTGACTACGAGCAGTACTTC
v_call: TRBV7-9; clone_size: .; j_call: TRBJ2-3; d_call: .; cdr3_aa: CASSSEEGSVTDTQYF; cdr3_nt: TGTGCCAGCAGCTCCGAGGAAGGATCCGTTACAGATACGCAGTATTTT
v_call: TRBV30; clone_size: .; j_call: TRBJ1-4; d_call: .; cdr3_aa: CAWNLGFNEKLFF; cdr3_nt: TGTGCCTGGAACCTGGGGTTTAATGAAAAACTGTTTTTT
v_call: TRBV5-5; clone_size: .; j_call: TRBJ1-2; d_call: TRBD1; cdr3_aa: CASSLRQGKYGYTF; cdr3_nt: TGTGCCAGCAGCCTCAGACAGGGAAAATATGGCTACACCTTC
v_call: TRBV27; clone_size: .; j_call: TRBJ2-1; d_call: TRBD2; cdr3_aa: CASSSRGSSYNEQFF; cdr3_nt: TGTGCCAGCAGTTCGCGGGGGAGCTCCTACAATGAGCAGTTCTTC